The following is a T cell receptor (beta chain) sequence with its context. Its antigen is unidentified. 13 Jbeta primers and 60 Vbeta primers were used for the PCR. Clones were read by immunoSEQ multiplex PCR, and TCRdb kept only the in-frame ones, dropping some. The sample contains about 100,000 clones, approximately 85% of which appear only once. These data are taken from a study of cytomegalovirus exposure and HLA in healthy donors. Study-wide points: Cytomegalovirus status was reportedly diagnosed by the classifier with high sensitivity and specificity. The investigators catalogued 150 or so TCR beta chains as cytomegalovirus-associated. Testing in vitro showed a few CMV-associated chains specific for CMV antigens.

This CDR3 has 13 amino acids. The V and J ends lost 6 bases and 5 bases respectively, with 14 bases between them. Looked up from germline, CDR1 is MNHEY and CDR2 is SVGAGI. Material: PBMCs. This sequence originates from a man aged 35 to 55 in good health and CMV-seropositive. This chain connects TRBV6-5 to TRBJ2-7; D may be TRBD1 (6 bases). CDR3 in DNA: TGTGCCAGCAGGGGAACAGGGTTCCACGAGCAGTACTTC. It codes for CASRGTGFHEQYF.